This record covers a single T cell receptor beta chain. The sample is drawn from a study of shared clonotypes between healthy human individuals. In the original processing: Junction-only sequences without quality scores came from ImmunoSEQ, so filtering differed. Some clones are missing from TCRdb's copy, which holds only in-frame ones; the method was immunoSEQ multiplex PCR. V and J calls and clone size follow that table, whereas D and trimming were derived from the DNA. Here the sample spans 2 million to 3 million clones, over 85% being singletons. The CDR3 consists of 15 residues. Germline V gene sequence: CDR1 SGHRS, CDR2 YFSETQ. V was trimmed by 1 base and J by 5 bases, leaving 16 bases between them.

This TCR was recovered from a man aged 18-30 years in good health. Some clones in this sample may be carry-over from other donors' samples. The source material was naive CD4+ T cells from PBMCs. Stated subset: CD45RA+ positively selected. The rearrangement uses TRBV5-1 and TRBJ2-7; tentative D call: TRBD1 (6 bases). The CDR3 DNA follows: TGCGCCAGCAGCTTGCTAATACAGGGATCCAACGAGCAGTACTTC. Translation gives CASSLLIQGSNEQYF. Full variable domain (outside the CDR3, taken from reference TRBV5-1 and TRBJ2-7): KAGVTQTPRYLIKTRGQQVTLSCSPISGHRSVSWYQQTPGQGLQFLFEYFSETQRNKGNFPGRFSGRQFSNSRSEMNVSTLELGDSALYLCASSLLIQGSNEQYFGPGTRLTVT.